One sample yielded the 26 T cell receptor beta chains listed below, sequenced in a study of lymphopenia after photon versus proton radiotherapy. Profiling relied on immunoSEQ multiplex PCR, and the TCRdb table lists in-frame clones only, not all of them. The sample holds roughly 67,000 clones, roughly 93% seen once. The starting material was peripheral blood, obtained from a patient treated with photon-based radiotherapy. The receptors were gathered from a woman in her sixties or seventies with pancreatic cancer.

The rearrangement uses TRBV7-9 and TRBJ1-5; no clear D gene. Between the trimmed V and J ends, which lost 0 bases and 4 bases, there was a span of 4 bases. CDR3 length equals 13 residues. From germline, CDR1 is SEHNR and CDR2 FQNEAQ (reference sequence). The CDR3, as DNA: TGTGCCAGCAGCTTAGCAGAGAATCAGCCCCAGCATTTT. Protein: CASSLAENQPQHF.

V and J are TRBV7-9 and TRBJ2-5; the match to TRBD2 covers 8 bases. This CDR3 has 16 residues. Per germline, CDR1 SEHNR and CDR2 FQNEAQ (reference sequence). V was pared by 5 bases and J by 2 bases, with 10 bases of the junction left unmatched. Here the CDR3 reads CASSPWAGRAQETQYF. CDR3 coding DNA: TGTGCCAGCAGCCCCTGGGCCGGGAGGGCACAAGAGACCCAGTACTTC. Filled out from reference TRBV7-9 and TRBJ2-5, the complete variable domain reads DTGVSQNPRHKITKRGQNVTFRCDPISEHNRLYWYRQTLGQGPEFLTYFQNEAQLEKSRLLSDRFSAERPKGSFSTLEIQRTEQGDSAMYLCASSPWAGRAQETQYFGPGTRLLVL.

V usage is TRBV6-5 and J usage is TRBJ2-3; D possibly corresponds to TRBD1 (6 bases). Trimming cost V 5 bases and J 3 bases, with 9 bases left between them. The germline V gene has CDR1 MNHEY and CDR2 SVGAGI. The CDR3 runs to 13 residues. CDR3 bases: TGTGCCAGCAGTCCGACAGGAACAGATACGCAGTATTTT. This codes for CASSPTGTDTQYF.

V is TRBV28 and J is TRBJ1-1, with D hard to call. This CDR3 has 12 amino acids. V lost 2 bases and J lost 9, with 10 bases in between. The germline V gene encodes CDR1 MDHEN and CDR2 SYDVKM. The CDR3 coding sequence is TGTGCCAGCAGTTTAACGGGGAAGAAAGCTTTCTTT. This encodes CASSLTGKKAFF.

This clone was seen just once. The chain has TRBV4-1 and TRBJ1-2; no clear D gene. V lost 0 bases and J 8 bases, leaving 19 bases between the germline ends. The germline V gene encodes CDR1 MGHRA and CDR2 YSYEKL. The CDR3 spans 16 residues. CDR3 in amino acids: CASSQEAPRLGGGYTF. As DNA, the CDR3 is TGCGCCAGCAGCCAAGAGGCGCCTAGGCTCGGAGGGGGCTACACCTTC.

This chain uses TRBV2 with TRBJ2-7; TRBD2 matches 10 bases. Trimming took 5 bases from V and 2 from J; bases not matched to a gene: 6. Per the germline V gene, CDR1 is SNHLY and CDR2 is FYNNEI. This CDR3 has 15 amino acids. CDR3 amino acids: CASSTSGRATYEQYF. The CDR3 nucleotides are TGTGCCAGCAGTACAAGCGGGAGGGCCACCTACGAGCAGTACTTC.

This chain links TRBV7-2 with TRBJ1-1; D may be TRBD1 (5 bases). V lost 5 bases and J lost 2, with 12 bases in between. CDR1 and CDR2 from the germline V gene are SGHTA and FQGNSA. The CDR3 loop spans 14 amino acids. CDR3 nucleotides: TGTGCCAGCAGCGCCCGACAGTTAAACACTGAAGCTTTCTTT. Translating it yields CASSARQLNTEAFF.

By sample share, this clone is medium-sized. V is TRBV5-5 and J is TRBJ2-5; D is uncertain. V lost 0 bases and J lost 6, with 9 bases in between. Germline V gene sequence: CDR1 SGHKS, CDR2 YYEKEE (reference sequence). This CDR3 is 13 amino acids long. The CDR3 coding sequence is TGTGCCAGCAGCTTGGTGGAGAGACAGACCCAGTACTTC. This gives the protein CASSLVERQTQYF.

V gene TRBV13 combines with J gene TRBJ1-4, with D perhaps TRBD1 (5 bases). The CDR3 sequence is 15 residues long. Germline loops: CDR1 PRHDT, CDR2 FYEKMQ (reference sequence). V was pared by 3 bases and J by 9 bases, with 17 bases between. The CDR3 DNA is TGTGCCAGCAGCTTTGGGGGGGACTACCCAAAAAAACTGTTTTTT. It specifies CASSFGGDYPKKLFF.

V and J are TRBV18 and TRBJ2-7; D unresolved. Germline values: CDR1 KGHSH, CDR2 LQKENI. This CDR3 contains 15 residues. The germline V and J ends were trimmed by 3 bases and 7 bases, with 19 bases remaining between them. The CDR3 DNA reads as TGTGCCAGCTCACCGACCGCTCCTACGATCGGGGAGCAGTACTTC. It translates to CASSPTAPTIGEQYF. Full variable domain (missing parts from reference TRBV18 and TRBJ2-7): NAGVMQNPRHLVRRRGQEARLRCSPMKGHSHVYWYRQLPEEGLKFMVYLQKENIIDESGMPKERFSAEFPKEGPSILRIQQVVRGDSAAYFCASSPTAPTIGEQYFGPGTRLTVT.

The chain uses TRBV6-6 and TRBJ2-1, with 8 bases lining up with TRBD2. CDR1 is MNHNY, CDR2 SVGAGI, per germline (reference sequence). CDR3 length: 15 residues. Unmatched junction bases numbered 11, after V lost 5 bases and J lost 8 bases. CDR3 region: CASSPHEAGVHEQFF. CDR3 DNA: TGTGCCAGCAGTCCCCATGAAGCGGGAGTCCATGAGCAGTTCTTC.

The chain is built from TRBV6-1 and TRBJ1-2; TRBD1 might be the D (6 bases). Trimming shortened V by 6 bases and J by 8 bases, and 16 bases separated the two germline ends. Germline loops: CDR1 MNHNS, CDR2 SASEGT. This CDR3 is 13 amino acids long. CDR3 amino acids: CASRPEAGEGYTF. The CDR3 DNA is TGTGCCAGCAGGCCGGAAGCAGGGGAGGGCTACACCTTC.

The chain has TRBV10-3 and TRBJ1-3, with D uncertain. Germline V gives CDR1 ENHRY, CDR2 SYGVKD. The CDR3 sequence is 11 residues long. V was shortened by 6 bases and J by 0 bases, with 0 bases between the two germline ends. CDR3 sequence reads: CAISSGNTIYF. CDR3 nucleotide sequence: TGTGCCATCAGCTCTGGAAACACCATATATTTT.

The genes are TRBV7-2 and TRBJ2-2, with a weak D call TRBD1 (5 bases). The CDR3 extends over 16 amino acids. V shed 4 bases and J shed 4 bases, with 16 bases lying between them. Germline CDR1 reads SGHTA; CDR2 reads FQGNSA. The CDR3 protein is CASSSPGRTGTGELFF. Here the CDR3 DNA reads TGTGCCAGCAGCTCCCCCGGTAGAACAGGCACCGGGGAGCTGTTTTTT.

The chain is built from TRBV19 and TRBJ2-3, with no clear D. Deletions cut 5 bases from V and 2 bases from J, with 14 bases between. This CDR3 comprises 15 residues. Per the germline V gene, CDR1 is LNHDA and CDR2 is SQIVND (reference sequence). CDR3 DNA sequence: TGTGCCAGTAGTCCAGGACGGGCGCCCACAGATACGCAGTATTTT. This gives the protein CASSPGRAPTDTQYF. Full variable domain (outside the CDR3, taken from reference TRBV19 and TRBJ2-3): DGGITQSPKYLFRKEGQNVTLSCEQNLNHDAMYWYRQDPGQGLRLIYYSQIVNDFQKGDIAEGYSVSREKKESFPLTVTSAQKNPTAFYLCASSPGRAPTDTQYFGPGTRLTVL.

This clone was seen a handful of times. This chain uses TRBV19 with TRBJ1-5, with D unresolved. In germline, CDR1 is LNHDA, CDR2 SQIVND (reference sequence). V was cut by 7 bases and J by 0 bases, with 7 bases left in between. The CDR3 contains 13 residues. CDR3 DNA: TGTGCCAGTACCAACTATAGCAATCAGCCCCAGCATTTT. Translation: CASTNYSNQPQHF.

This clone has just a few counts. The CDR3, as DNA: TGTGCCAGCAGCTTGACTAGCGGGACCTACTACGAGCAGTACTTC. Translation: CASSLTSGTYYEQYF. The chain links TRBV7-2 to TRBJ2-7; 11 bases line up with TRBD2. Per the germline V gene, CDR1 is SGHTA and CDR2 is FQGNSA. CDR3 length: 15 amino acids. V dropped 3 bases and J dropped 3; count of bases not matched to a gene: 4.

The chain links TRBV29-1 to TRBJ2-1; 13 bases map to TRBD2. The CDR3 spans 14 residues. CDR1 is SQVTM, CDR2 ANQGSEA, per germline. J was trimmed by 6 bases and V by 7 bases; bases with no gene match: 6. CDR3 residues: CSAGLAGVVNEQFF. Written as DNA, the CDR3 is TGCAGCGCCGGACTAGCGGGAGTTGTCAATGAGCAGTTCTTC.

In this sample, this clone turned up once. This chain connects TRBV5-4 to TRBJ2-5; tentative D call: TRBD2 (6 bases). The CDR3 covers 15 residues. Trimming took off 1 base at V and 1 base at J, with 11 bases between the two ends. Per germline, CDR1 SGHNT and CDR2 YYREEE (reference sequence). CDR3 nucleotide sequence: TGTGCCAGCAGCTTGTCGGTTAGCGGCCAAGAGACCCAGTACTTC. It is translated as CASSLSVSGQETQYF.

CDR3 sequence: CASSFGLPSSYEQYF. The CDR3 coding sequence is TGTGCCAGCAGCTTTGGGCTTCCGAGCTCCTACGAGCAGTACTTC. This rearrangement joins TRBV5-6 to TRBJ2-7; no reliable D call. Germline V CDR1 and CDR2: SGHDT, YYEEEE. The V end was cut by 2 bases, the J end by 0 bases, with 12 bases between. The CDR3 contains 15 residues.

The V and J genes are TRBV5-4 and TRBJ1-1; D not resolved. V was trimmed by 0 bases and J by 4 bases, leaving 13 bases between them. The CDR3 consists of 15 residues. Germline V CDR1 and CDR2: SGHNT, YYREEE (reference sequence). CDR3 in amino acids: CASSLARRAGTEAFF. In DNA form, the CDR3 reads TGTGCCAGCAGCTTGGCCCGGAGGGCAGGCACTGAAGCTTTCTTT. Variable domain in full (rest from reference TRBV5-4 and TRBJ1-1): ETGVTQSPTHLIKTRGQQVTLRCSSQSGHNTVSWYQQALGQGPQFIFQYYREEENGRGNFPPRFSGLQFPNYSSELNVNALELDDSALYLCASSLARRAGTEAFFGQGTRLTVV.

This clone occurred once. The chain recombines TRBV6-5 with TRBJ2-7, with D unclear. Between the trimmed V and J ends, which lost 6 bases and 3 bases, there was a span of 9 bases. Germline values: CDR1 MNHEY, CDR2 SVGAGI. The CDR3 sequence is 12 residues long. The CDR3 region has the DNA TGTGCCAGCAGCCCCGGCTTCTACGAGCAGTACTTC. Translating it yields CASSPGFYEQYF.

The chain has TRBV19 and TRBJ1-1, with 7 bases that match TRBD1. The CDR3 runs to 14 residues. From germline, CDR1 is LNHDA and CDR2 SQIVND (reference sequence). The trim removed 5 bases at V and 2 bases at J, leaving 5 bases unmatched. The CDR3 DNA reads as TGTGCCAGTAGTTCTCAGGGGGGAAACACTGAAGCTTTCTTT. Its protein product is CASSSQGGNTEAFF.

The rearrangement joins TRBV5-1 to TRBJ2-5; no definite D call. The CDR3 contains 12 residues. Trimming shortened V by 4 bases and J by 5 bases, and 9 bases separated the two germline ends. Germline V CDR1 and CDR2: SGHRS, YFSETQ. CDR3 nucleotide sequence: TGCGCCAGCAGCGGGCCCGGGGAGACCCAGTACTTC. It yields the protein CASSGPGETQYF.

This chain joins TRBV30 and TRBJ1-1; 7 bases agree with TRBD1. The V segment lost 3 bases and the J segment 0 bases; nucleotides outside the gene matches: 1. Looked up from germline, CDR1 is GTSNPN and CDR2 is SVGIG (reference sequence). The CDR3 is 13 amino acids. This CDR3 is CAWRTGLNTEAFF. The CDR3 coding sequence is TGTGCCTGGAGGACAGGGTTGAACACTGAAGCTTTCTTT.

This sequence joins TRBV25-1 and TRBJ1-1; the match to TRBD1 covers 12 bases. The ends lost 1 base at V and 6 bases at J; junction bases unmatched: 3. The CDR3 runs to 15 residues. Per the germline V gene, CDR1 is MGHDK and CDR2 is SYGVNS. The CDR3 DNA reads as TGTGCCAGCAGTGAATCGGGACAGGGGGCAGCTGAAGCTTTCTTT. Translated, it gives CASSESGQGAAEAFF.